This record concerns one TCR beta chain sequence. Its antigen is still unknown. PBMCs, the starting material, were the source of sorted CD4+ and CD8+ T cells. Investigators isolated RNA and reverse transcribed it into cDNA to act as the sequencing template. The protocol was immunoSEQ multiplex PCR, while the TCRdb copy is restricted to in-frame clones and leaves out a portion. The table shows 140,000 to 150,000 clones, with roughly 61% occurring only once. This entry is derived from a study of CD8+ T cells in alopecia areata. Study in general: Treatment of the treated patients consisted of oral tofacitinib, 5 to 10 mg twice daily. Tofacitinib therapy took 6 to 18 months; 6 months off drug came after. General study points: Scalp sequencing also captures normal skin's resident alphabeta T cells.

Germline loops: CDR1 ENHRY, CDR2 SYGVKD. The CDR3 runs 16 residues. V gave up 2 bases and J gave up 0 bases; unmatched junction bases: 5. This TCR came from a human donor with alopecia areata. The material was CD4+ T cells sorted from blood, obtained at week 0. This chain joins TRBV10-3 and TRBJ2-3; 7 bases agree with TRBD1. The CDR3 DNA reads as TGTGCCATCAGTGAGAGGCCAGGGGGAAGCACAGATACGCAGTATTTT. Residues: CAISERPGGSTDTQYF.